A selection of T cell receptor beta chains follows, all from one sample in a study of T-cell reconstitution after alpha-beta-depleted transplantation in children. TCRdb re-analysed the PCR reads in MiXCR, keeping a single row per CDR3 protein. In the table there are 300,000 to 350,000 distinct CDR3 sequences, about a sixth of which are singletons. The specimen comprised PBMCs, mostly from graft donor cells, sampled 360 days after TCRalphabeta/CD19-depleted stem cell transplant. Every receptor here comes from a male patient aged 2-9 years who had a stem cell transplant for acute lymphoblastic leukemia, so the T cells may come from the graft donor. The conserved cysteine and the conserved F or W are not part of the CDR3 here. The order of the fields is J gene, clone size, V gene, CDR3 protein. The listing skips clone size in some rows; elsewhere it reads once, few, many or a size class.

j_gene: TRBJ2-7; abundance: few; v_gene: TRBV2; CDR3aa: ASGLRGMPYEQY
j_gene: TRBJ2-7; abundance: few; v_gene: TRBV20-1; CDR3aa: SATATSGSFYEQY
j_gene: TRBJ2-7; abundance: .; v_gene: TRBV20-1; CDR3aa: SASPTSGTSEQY
j_gene: TRBJ2-7; abundance: .; v_gene: TRBV12-3/TRBV12-4; CDR3aa: ASSFGVGEQY
j_gene: TRBJ1-6; abundance: .; v_gene: TRBV6-5; CDR3aa: ASSWTGGDSPLH
j_gene: TRBJ2-5; abundance: once; v_gene: TRBV28; CDR3aa: AVGRSPPLQETQY
j_gene: TRBJ1-4; abundance: .; v_gene: TRBV7-2; CDR3aa: ASSFAGVTNEKLF
j_gene: TRBJ2-1; abundance: .; v_gene: TRBV4-2; CDR3aa: ASSQDMGYNEQF
j_gene: TRBJ2-1; abundance: .; v_gene: TRBV5-6; CDR3aa: ASTSGAGEQF
j_gene: TRBJ2-7; abundance: few; v_gene: TRBV4-3; CDR3aa: ASSQGTQGREQY
j_gene: TRBJ2-1; abundance: .; v_gene: TRBV13; CDR3aa: ASSWRGPSGASEQF
j_gene: TRBJ2-1; abundance: .; v_gene: TRBV12-3/TRBV12-4; CDR3aa: ASGTGTGVNEQF
j_gene: TRBJ2-5; abundance: many; v_gene: TRBV10-2; CDR3aa: ASSEPRGVGETQY
j_gene: TRBJ2-1; abundance: few; v_gene: TRBV5-1; CDR3aa: ASSLEGGRSYNEQF
j_gene: TRBJ2-7; abundance: .; v_gene: TRBV7-2; CDR3aa: ASSPGTGPVAYYEQY
j_gene: TRBJ2-1; abundance: .; v_gene: TRBV3-1; CDR3aa: ASSQIGPGADEQF
j_gene: TRBJ2-6; abundance: .; v_gene: TRBV6-1; CDR3aa: ASSIRGRGSGANVLT
j_gene: TRBJ2-3; abundance: .; v_gene: TRBV28; CDR3aa: ASSFPRDRTTDTQY
j_gene: TRBJ2-3; abundance: few; v_gene: TRBV28; CDR3aa: ASIRSVAGGIDTQY
j_gene: TRBJ1-4; abundance: many; v_gene: TRBV5-1; CDR3aa: ASSLIGSTNEKLF
j_gene: TRBJ2-3; abundance: .; v_gene: TRBV5-1; CDR3aa: ASSLAQQGGTDTQY
j_gene: TRBJ2-1; abundance: many; v_gene: TRBV4-1; CDR3aa: ASSPRWGRSSYNEQF
j_gene: TRBJ2-7; abundance: .; v_gene: TRBV5-1; CDR3aa: ASHGEVYEQY
j_gene: TRBJ2-3; abundance: .; v_gene: TRBV7-9; CDR3aa: ASSLSYRDTQY
j_gene: TRBJ2-5; abundance: few; v_gene: TRBV7-8; CDR3aa: ASSPLAGGVETQY
j_gene: TRBJ2-5; abundance: few; v_gene: TRBV6-6; CDR3aa: ASGPTVYGTQY
j_gene: TRBJ2-2; abundance: .; v_gene: TRBV29-1; CDR3aa: SVVSGLNTGELF
j_gene: TRBJ2-6; abundance: .; v_gene: TRBV4-1; CDR3aa: ASSQGLGRRISGANVLT
j_gene: TRBJ2-1; abundance: many; v_gene: TRBV20-1; CDR3aa: SARGGRVGNEQF